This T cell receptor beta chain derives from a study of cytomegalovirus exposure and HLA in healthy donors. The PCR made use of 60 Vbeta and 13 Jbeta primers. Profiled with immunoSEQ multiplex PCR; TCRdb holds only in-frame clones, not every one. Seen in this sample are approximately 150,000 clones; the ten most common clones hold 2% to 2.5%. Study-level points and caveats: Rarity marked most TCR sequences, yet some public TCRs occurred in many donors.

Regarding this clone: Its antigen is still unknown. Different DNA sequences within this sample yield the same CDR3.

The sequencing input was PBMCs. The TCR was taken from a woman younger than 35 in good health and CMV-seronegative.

The CDR3 sequence: CASSPGGNTEAFF. The CDR3 DNA reads as TGTGCCAGCTCACCAGGCGGGAACACTGAAGCTTTCTTT. The chain is built from TRBV18 and TRBJ1-1; no definite D call. The CDR3 is made up of 13 amino acids. Looked up from germline, CDR1 is KGHSH and CDR2 is LQKENI. The V end lost 2 bases, the J end lost 1 base, and 5 bases lay between the germline ends.